The 30 T cell receptor beta chains listed next were all sequenced from one sample in a study of cytomegalovirus exposure and HLA in healthy donors. PCR was performed using 60 Vbeta and 13 Jbeta primers. Some clones are missing from TCRdb's copy, which holds only in-frame ones; the method was immunoSEQ multiplex PCR. The sample shows approximately 110,000 clones, roughly 77% of them seen only once. The sequenced material came from PBMCs. These receptors all stem from a woman younger than 45 in good health and CMV-seronegative.

The gene calls are TRBV15 and TRBJ2-5, with 7 bases aligning to TRBD1. The CDR3 totals 15 residues. With V trimmed by 4 bases and J by 1 base, 6 bases remained unmatched. From germline, CDR1 is LNHNV and CDR2 YYDKDF (reference sequence). The CDR3 nucleotides are TGTGCCACCAGCAAACAGGGACAGCCCCAAGAGACCCAGTACTTC. Translated: CATSKQGQPQETQYF. The whole variable domain, remainder taken from reference TRBV15 and TRBJ2-5, is DAMVIQNPRYQVTQFGKPVTLSCSQTLNHNVMYWYQQKSSQAPKLLFHYYDKDFNNEADTPDNFQSRRPNTSFCFLDIRSPGLGDTAMYLCATSKQGQPQETQYFGPGTRLLVL.

The chain carries TRBV5-1 and TRBJ1-4, with D possibly being TRBD1 (5 bases). Per germline, CDR1 SGHRS and CDR2 YFSETQ. The CDR3 contains 14 residues. Trimming pared 0 bases from V and 6 bases from J, leaving 9 bases between. The CDR3 nucleotides read TGCGCCAGCAGCTTGGGGGGCGCGGATGAAAAACTGTTTTTT. Its translation: CASSLGGADEKLFF.

The DNA of the CDR3 is TGTGCCTGGACGGGAGTTGGGAGAATCCGTGCCTACACCTTC. It translates to CAWTGVGRIRAYTF. The J gene is TRBJ1-2, the V gene TRBV30; no firm D call. Germline assignment: CDR1 GTSNPN and CDR2 SVGIG (reference sequence). V lost 4 bases to trimming and J lost 10 bases, with 22 bases between them. The CDR3 runs to 14 residues.

The chain carries TRBV5-1 and TRBJ2-3; 8 positions agree with TRBD2. This CDR3 region has 13 residues. Germline trimming cut 1 base from V and 9 bases from J; bases unmatched to any gene: 4. In germline, CDR1 is SGHRS, CDR2 YFSETQ. The CDR3 region is CASSLIGGDTQYF. The CDR3 DNA follows: TGCGCCAGCAGCTTGATCGGGGGGGACACGCAGTATTTT.

In DNA form, the CDR3 reads TGTGCCACCAGCAGAGATCGGACTAGCGGGAACGCAGATACGCAGTATTTT. It encodes CATSRDRTSGNADTQYF. V is TRBV15 and J is TRBJ2-3, with 12 positions matching TRBD2. This CDR3 is 17 amino acids long. CDR1 and CDR2 (germline): LNHNV, YYDKDF (reference sequence). The V gene end was trimmed by 0 bases and the J gene end by 4 bases; junction bases not matched to a gene: 5.

The gene calls are TRBV5-1 and TRBJ1-1, with D hard to call. The CDR3 spans 14 residues. Germline V gene data show CDR1 as SGHRS and CDR2 as YFSETQ. Trimming stripped 0 bases from V and 2 bases from J, with 8 bases between. The CDR3 protein is CASSLGQINTEAFF. For the CDR3, the DNA is TGCGCCAGCAGCTTGGGTCAGATTAACACTGAAGCTTTCTTT.

The genes are TRBV6-6 and TRBJ2-1, with 14 bases matching TRBD2. This CDR3 contains 16 residues. The junction had 8 bases not matched to a gene; V was cut back by 4 bases and J by 9 bases. Germline CDR1 is MNHNY and CDR2 is SVGAGI (reference sequence). CDR3 nucleotides: TGTGCCAGCAGTTGGGGGACTAGCGGGAGTGGGGGTGAGCAGTTCTTC. It translates to CASSWGTSGSGGEQFF.

Written as DNA, the CDR3 is TGTGCCAGCAGCTTAGGAGGGACACTACAAGAGACCCAGTACTTC. This codes for CASSLGGTLQETQYF. J is TRBJ2-5 and V is TRBV7-2, with D maybe TRBD1 (6 bases). CDR3 length: 15 residues. CDR1 SGHTA and CDR2 FQGNSA come from the germline V gene. V lost 1 base to trimming and J lost 2 bases, with 11 bases between them.

This clone was seen a few times. The chain employs TRBV6-1 and TRBJ2-5, with D tentatively TRBD1 (6 bases). V shed 3 bases and J shed 2 bases, with 10 bases lying between them. The CDR3 spans 14 residues. Per germline, CDR1 MNHNS and CDR2 SASEGT. The CDR3 DNA reads as TGTGCCAGCAGTGAGAGTACAGGGCAAGAGACCCAGTACTTC. Its translation is CASSESTGQETQYF.

This clone was counted between two and nine times. The V gene is TRBV20-1, the J gene TRBJ2-5, with D perhaps matching TRBD2 (6 bases). The V end was cut by 8 bases, the J end by 4 bases, with 11 bases between. CDR1 is DFQATT and CDR2 is SNEGSKA in the germline V gene (reference sequence). This CDR3 contains 11 residues. CDR3 sequence (DNA): TGCAGTCTAGCGTGGGCAGAGACCCAGTACTTC. Translated, it gives CSLAWAETQYF.

The chain carries TRBV6-5 and TRBJ1-3, with D hard to call. V gave up 5 bases and J gave up 3 bases, with 14 bases separating them. From germline, CDR1 is MNHEY and CDR2 SVGAGI. This CDR3 comprises 15 residues. CDR3 nucleotide sequence: TGTGCCAGCAGTCCCCGGATGGGGAGTGGAAACACCATATATTTT. Amino acids: CASSPRMGSGNTIYF.

This clone occurred once. V usage is TRBV6-5 and J usage is TRBJ1-1, with TRBD1 matching over 7 bases. J was trimmed by 7 bases and V by 5 bases; bases with no gene match: 4. The CDR3 runs to 12 residues. Germline CDR1 reads MNHEY; CDR2 reads SVGAGI. The CDR3 here is CASSENRGEAFF. DNA of the CDR3: TGTGCCAGCAGTGAGAACAGGGGTGAAGCTTTCTTT.

The rearrangement uses TRBV19 and TRBJ2-5; D call uncertain. CDR3 length: 14 amino acids. Per germline, CDR1 LNHDA and CDR2 SQIVND (reference sequence). The V end was cut by 5 bases, the J end by 5 bases, with 15 bases between. The CDR3 sequence is CASSPQASTETQYF. The CDR3 region has the DNA TGTGCCAGTAGTCCCCAGGCCAGTACGGAGACCCAGTACTTC.

The rearrangement links TRBV6-5 to TRBJ2-1; a possible D gene is TRBD1 (6 bases). CDR3 length: 15 amino acids. Trimming removed 0 bases at V and 1 base at J, with 7 bases between. Germline values: CDR1 MNHEY, CDR2 SVGAGI. CDR3 loop: CASSYSGQSYNEQFF. CDR3 nucleotide sequence: TGTGCCAGCAGTTACTCCGGACAGTCCTACAATGAGCAGTTCTTC.

In its sample, this clone was seen a few times. V usage is TRBV6-5 and J usage is TRBJ2-7, with 10 bases identical to TRBD1. Trimming removed 4 bases from V and 5 bases from J; junction bases left unmatched: 8. From germline, CDR1 is MNHEY and CDR2 SVGAGI. CDR3 length equals 15 residues. The CDR3 reads CASSFNPGTGDEQYF. As DNA, the CDR3 is TGTGCCAGCAGTTTCAATCCCGGGACAGGGGACGAGCAGTACTTC.

The V and J genes are TRBV7-3 and TRBJ2-3, with a possible D match to TRBD2 (5 bases). From germline, CDR1 is SGHTA and CDR2 FQGTGA. Trimming took off 5 bases at V and 3 bases at J, with 18 bases between the two ends. CDR3 size: 16 residues. The CDR3 coding sequence is TGTGCCAGCAGCGCCCTGGGAGTGACCCAAACAGATACGCAGTATTTT. It translates to CASSALGVTQTDTQYF.

The chain uses TRBV18 and TRBJ1-1; TRBD1 matches at 11 bases. There are 14 residues in the CDR3. Germline CDR1 is KGHSH and CDR2 is LQKENI. Trimming cost V 6 bases and J 5 bases; bases outside gene matches: 5. Here the CDR3 reads CASSPGTGGTEAFF. In DNA form, the CDR3 reads TGTGCCAGCTCTCCCGGGACAGGGGGTACTGAAGCTTTCTTT.

The chain joins TRBV5-1 to TRBJ2-3; 10 positions agree with TRBD1. Germline V CDR1 and CDR2: SGHRS, YFSETQ. This CDR3 region has 17 residues. With 3 bases clipped from V and 2 bases from J, the junction kept 9 bases outside the gene matches. CDR3 protein: CASSSGQGGSLTDTQYF. The CDR3 coding sequence is TGCGCCAGCAGCTCCGGACAGGGGGGCTCACTCACAGATACGCAGTATTTT.

This chain uses TRBV4-2 with TRBJ2-3; D perhaps matches TRBD1 (5 bases). This CDR3 has 15 amino acids. V lost 1 base to trimming and J lost 0 bases, with 8 bases between them. CDR1 is LGHNA and CDR2 is YNFKEQ in the germline V gene. As DNA, the CDR3 is TGTGCCAGCAGCCAAGCCCAGGGTAGCACAGATACGCAGTATTTT. Translating gives CASSQAQGSTDTQYF.

The chain combines TRBV11-1 with TRBJ2-7; D is uncertain. This CDR3 has 14 amino acids. Germline CDR1 SGHAT, CDR2 FQDESV (reference sequence). Trimming cost V 3 bases and J 0 bases, with 9 bases left between them. The CDR3 loop is CASSFVQNSYEQYF. For the CDR3, the DNA is TGTGCCAGCAGCTTCGTGCAGAACTCCTACGAGCAGTACTTC.

J is TRBJ2-7 and V is TRBV30; 7 bases fit TRBD1. The germline V gene encodes CDR1 GTSNPN and CDR2 SVGIG (reference sequence). The CDR3 runs 13 residues. V dropped 4 bases and J dropped 2; count of bases not matched to a gene: 5. CDR3 nucleotides: TGTGCCTGGACAGGGGGTTCCCCCTACGAGCAGTACTTC. Translated, it gives CAWTGGSPYEQYF.

This clone was observed a few times. V and J are TRBV4-3 and TRBJ1-3, with unresolved D. In germline, CDR1 is LGHNA, CDR2 YSLEER. The CDR3 runs 14 residues. Trimming took off 1 base at V and 3 bases at J, with 7 bases between the two ends. The CDR3 loop is CASSQGGDGNTIYF. DNA of the CDR3: TGCGCCAGCAGCCAAGGCGGAGATGGAAACACCATATATTTT.

The chain has TRBV13 and TRBJ1-4; 8 nucleotides line up with TRBD1. This CDR3 contains 13 residues. V lost 8 bases, J lost 11 bases, and 10 bases stayed unmatched. CDR1 and CDR2 (germline): PRHDT, FYEKMQ (reference sequence). The chain's CDR3 is CASVRAGQGKLFF. The CDR3 region has the DNA TGTGCCAGCGTCAGAGCCGGACAGGGTAAACTGTTTTTT.

This CDR3 is CASSLRSRETQYF. Here the CDR3 DNA reads TGTGCCAGCAGCTTGAGGTCTAGAGAGACCCAGTACTTC. The chain links TRBV5-6 to TRBJ2-5; D not certain. Trimming removed 1 base from V and 4 bases from J, with 8 bases in between. CDR1 and CDR2 (germline): SGHDT, YYEEEE. This CDR3 is built from 13 residues.

The V gene is TRBV30, the J gene TRBJ1-2; 10 bases are a match to TRBD1. This CDR3 comprises 14 residues. Germline V gene lookup returns CDR1 GTSNPN and CDR2 SVGIG (reference sequence). Trimming took 3 bases from V and 4 from J; bases not matched to a gene: 5. CDR3 sequence reads: CAWSAGTGAYGYTF. CDR3 DNA: TGTGCCTGGAGCGCCGGGACAGGGGCCTATGGCTACACCTTC.

The chain couples TRBV30 to TRBJ1-6; maybe TRBD1 (6 bases). This CDR3 has 14 residues. Trimming took off 0 bases at V and 8 bases at J, with 11 bases between the two ends. Germline CDR1 and CDR2: GTSNPN and SVGIG (reference sequence). The CDR3 nucleotides are TGTGCCTGGAGTGTGCAGGGGCGAGATTCACCCCTCCACTTT. This sequence encodes CAWSVQGRDSPLHF.

Notes on this clone: Being one base from a much bigger clone, this may be a read error. The chain uses TRBV7-9 and TRBJ1-5; the D gene is possibly TRBD1 (6 bases). CDR3 length equals 13 residues. V was pared by 1 base and J by 5 bases, with 6 bases between. From germline, CDR1 is SEHNR and CDR2 FQNEAQ (reference sequence). CDR3 amino acids: CASSLGQDQPQHF. CDR3 nucleotides: TGTGCCAGCAGCTTAGGACAGGATCAGCCCCAGCATTTT. Combining the CDR3 with reference TRBV7-9 and TRBJ1-5 gives the whole variable domain DTGVSQNPRHKITKRGQNVTFRCDPISEHNRLYWYRQTLGQGPEFLTYFQNEAQLEKSRLLSDRFSAERPKGSFSTLEIQRTEQGDSAMYLCASSLGQDQPQHFGDGTRLSIL.

This chain uses TRBV7-2 with TRBJ1-2; D is perhaps TRBD1 (5 bases). V gave up 8 bases and J gave up 6 bases, with 13 bases separating them. The germline V gene has CDR1 SGHTA and CDR2 FQGNSA. This CDR3 region has 12 residues. The CDR3 nucleotides are TGTGCCAGCCGGGGGGGTGACAATGGCTACACCTTC. Its translation: CASRGGDNGYTF.

This clone appeared once. The chain links TRBV6-5 to TRBJ2-3; 10 nucleotides match TRBD2. This CDR3 has 16 amino acids. The germline CDR1 and CDR2 sequences are MNHEY and SVGAGI. V lost 4 bases, J lost 6 bases, and 10 bases stayed unmatched. The chain's CDR3 is CASSSSLAGGSDTQYF. The CDR3, as DNA: TGTGCCAGCAGTTCTAGCTTAGCGGGGGGCAGTGATACGCAGTATTTT.

The gene calls are TRBV30 and TRBJ1-2, with D possibly being TRBD1 (6 bases). The V and J ends lost 0 bases and 7 bases respectively, with 12 bases between them. The CDR3 has 13 residues. Germline V gene data show CDR1 as GTSNPN and CDR2 as SVGIG (reference sequence). CDR3 nucleotide sequence: TGTGCCTGGAGTGTAGGGGGGGAAGCTGGCTACACCTTC. Residues: CAWSVGGEAGYTF. The entire variable domain, with the rest obtained from reference TRBV30 and TRBJ1-2, is as follows: SQTIHQWPATLVQPVGSPLSLECTVEGTSNPNLYWYRQAAGRGLQLLFYSVGIGQISSEVPQNLSASRPQDRQFILSSKKLLLSDSGFYLCAWSVGGEAGYTFGSGTRLTVV.